This record concerns one T cell receptor (beta chain) sequence. The table lists this clonotype with many counts. What this receptor recognizes is not known. One base away there is no much larger clone; base qualities are not given. Systemically healthy Caucasian individuals from Russia, 35 to 50 in total and aged 6 to 90 years, were included as donors. Around 10 milliliters of peripheral blood were collected from each donor into EDTA-treated Vacutainer tubes. Ficoll-Paque density-gradient centrifugation was used to isolate PBMCs, with at least 6 million per sample. Trizol reagent was used to extract total RNA from PBMCs, with at least 6 micrograms per sample. For every donor, flow cytometry on a PBMC aliquot measured the percentage of naive CD45RAhigh/CD27high T cells. The library was made by 5' RACE. TCRdb shows the sequencer as Illumina HiSeq 2500. The second PCR ran for roughly 7 to 11 cycles and used a J-beta primer mix along with a sample-barcoded 5' primer. A unique molecular identifier was introduced onto each TCR beta cDNA molecule by a template-switch 5' adaptor carrying 12 random nucleotides. At least 3 million CDR3-containing paired-end reads were obtained from each sample. All of the RNA was converted into first-strand cDNA using the Mint cDNA synthesis kit, with a TRBC-specific oligonucleotide serving as the primer. All cDNA was treated with uracil-DNA glycosylase and then went through a first 18-cycle PCR with the universal primers M1SS and BC2_uni_R. Per the authors' processing: For normalization, 1 million high-quality reads were randomly selected from each sample, with every read carrying a distinct molecular identifier. Reads with shared molecular identifiers were discarded instead of being binned into consensus sequences. CDR3 identification, clonotype clustering and error correction used MiTCR with a Q25 quality threshold and the strictest error-elimination algorithm. A nonparametric unseen species model with Euler transformation was used to estimate lower-bound total TCR beta diversity. TCRdb trimmed the raw reads at Q25, called clones with MiXCR and kept productive beta chains. Here each entry gathers all rows of one CDR3 protein and keeps the most common genes and DNA. V and J calls and clone size were set by TCRdb, not the authors. The sample table lists some 550,000 distinct CDR3 sequences, 47% of them with a count of one. The ten largest clones capture 20% to 25% of the sample.

The data belong to a study of blood T cells in healthy people across ages (dated by TCRdb to 2014 to 2015). Some background on the complete study: In model experiments, template switching captured about one uniquely barcoded TCR beta cDNA molecule for every two T cells. To track age-related changes in TCR beta repertoire diversity, the study relied on deep sequencing normalized with unique cDNA molecular identifiers. The donors were divided into four age groups: young (average about 15 years), middle-aged (under 40), aged (about 60) and long-lived (roughly 88). To avoid experimental bias, donors of different ages were randomly spread across the sequencing lanes. Two additional independent replicas of 1 million unique cDNA reads from the same blood draw were analyzed for two donors (one aged 18 to 30 and one aged 80 or older).

Points the paper makes about the study in general: Compared with the aged group, more naive CD4+ T cells, fewer expanded clones and increased TCR diversity were shown by the long-lived group, suggesting age selection. Because profiling used bulk unsorted PBMCs, naive and antigen-experienced compartments could not be compared conclusively. The percentage of naive T cells measured by flow cytometry correlated strongly with observed TCR beta diversity. As age increased, observed TCR beta diversity per million T cells dropped in a roughly linear way, and a significant reduction was already evident by age 40. Estimates of total diversity based on one million sequenced T cells were considered lower bounds and underestimates. The CMV infection status of donors was not known, potentially confounding age-related changes in expanded clonotypes.

For this chain, trimming is 5 bases at the V end and 7 bases at the J end, and the number of junction bases without a gene match is 8. For CDR1 and CDR2, the germline V gene (reference sequence) lists MNHNY and SVGAGI. Spanning cysteine to phenylalanine, the CDR3 consists of 15 amino acids. Just CDR3 DNA is preserved here, 45 bases in frame from base 1. The sample taken for sequencing was blood. This TCR derives from a man older than 75 in good health. The chain employs TRBV6-6 and TRBJ2-1; 10 central bases correspond to TRBD1. The CDR3 loop reads CASSPRDRGRNEQFF. The nucleotides read TGTGCCAGCAGTCCACGGGACAGGGGTCGGAATGAGCAGTTCTTC.